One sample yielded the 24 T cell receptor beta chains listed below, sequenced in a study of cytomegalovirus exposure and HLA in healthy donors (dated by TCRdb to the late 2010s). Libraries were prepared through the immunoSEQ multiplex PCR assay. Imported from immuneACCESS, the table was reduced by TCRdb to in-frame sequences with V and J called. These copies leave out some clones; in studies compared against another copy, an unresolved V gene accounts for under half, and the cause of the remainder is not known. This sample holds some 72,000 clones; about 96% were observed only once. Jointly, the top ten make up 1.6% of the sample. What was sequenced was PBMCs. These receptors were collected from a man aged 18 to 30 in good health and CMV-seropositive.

The CDR3 loop reads CASSLASGGTEAFF. The CDR3 DNA reads as TGCGCCAGCAGCTTGGCTTCGGGGGGCACTGAAGCTTTCTTT. The chain couples TRBV5-1 to TRBJ1-1, with a possible D match to TRBD1 (5 bases). V shed 0 bases and J shed 4 bases, with 10 bases lying between them. The CDR3 runs to 14 residues. The germline V gene has CDR1 SGHRS and CDR2 YFSETQ.

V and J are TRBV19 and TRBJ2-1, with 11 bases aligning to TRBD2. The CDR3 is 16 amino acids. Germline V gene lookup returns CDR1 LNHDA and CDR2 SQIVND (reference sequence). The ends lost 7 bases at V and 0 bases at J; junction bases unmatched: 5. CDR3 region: CASNGLAGFSYNEQFF. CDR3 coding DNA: TGTGCCAGTAATGGACTAGCGGGCTTCTCCTACAATGAGCAGTTCTTC.

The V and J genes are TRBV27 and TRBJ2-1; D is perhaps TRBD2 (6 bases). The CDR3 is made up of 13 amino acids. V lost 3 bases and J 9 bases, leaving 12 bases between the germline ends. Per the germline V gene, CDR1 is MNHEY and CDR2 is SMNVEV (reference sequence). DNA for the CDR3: TGTGCCAGCAGTTTTAGGTTCGGGAGTGAGCAGTTCTTC. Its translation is CASSFRFGSEQFF.

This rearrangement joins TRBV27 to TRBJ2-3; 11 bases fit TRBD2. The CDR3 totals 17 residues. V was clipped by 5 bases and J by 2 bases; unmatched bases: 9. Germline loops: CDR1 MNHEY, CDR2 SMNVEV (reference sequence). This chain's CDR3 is CASSQLAGAFPTDTQYF. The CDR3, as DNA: TGTGCCAGCAGTCAACTAGCGGGAGCTTTTCCCACAGATACGCAGTATTTT.

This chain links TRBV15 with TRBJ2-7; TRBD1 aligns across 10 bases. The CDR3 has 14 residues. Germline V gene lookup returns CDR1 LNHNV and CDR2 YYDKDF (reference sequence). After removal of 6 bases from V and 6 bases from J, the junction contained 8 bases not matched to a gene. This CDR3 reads CATSTGTGVVEQYF. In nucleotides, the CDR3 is TGTGCCACCAGTACCGGGACAGGGGTAGTCGAGCAGTACTTC.

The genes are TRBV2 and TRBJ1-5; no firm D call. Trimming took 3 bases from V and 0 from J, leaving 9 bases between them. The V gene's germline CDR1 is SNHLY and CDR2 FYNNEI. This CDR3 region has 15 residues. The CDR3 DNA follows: TGTGCCAGCAGTGATAAGTCCTATAGCAATCAGCCCCAGCATTTT. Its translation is CASSDKSYSNQPQHF.

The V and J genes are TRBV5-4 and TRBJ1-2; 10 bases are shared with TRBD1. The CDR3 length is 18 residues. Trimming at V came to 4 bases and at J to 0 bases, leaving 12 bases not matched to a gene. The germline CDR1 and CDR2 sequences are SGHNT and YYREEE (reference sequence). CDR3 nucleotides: TGTGCCAGCAGCAGGCCGGGACAGGGGTATCGGGCTAACTATGGCTACACCTTC. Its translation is CASSRPGQGYRANYGYTF.

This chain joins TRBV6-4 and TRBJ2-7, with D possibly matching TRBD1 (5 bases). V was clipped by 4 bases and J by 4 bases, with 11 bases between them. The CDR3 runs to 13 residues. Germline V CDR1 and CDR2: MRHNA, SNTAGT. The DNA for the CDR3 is TGTGCCAGCAGTGCCCCCAGGGCATACGAGCAGTACTTC. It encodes CASSAPRAYEQYF.

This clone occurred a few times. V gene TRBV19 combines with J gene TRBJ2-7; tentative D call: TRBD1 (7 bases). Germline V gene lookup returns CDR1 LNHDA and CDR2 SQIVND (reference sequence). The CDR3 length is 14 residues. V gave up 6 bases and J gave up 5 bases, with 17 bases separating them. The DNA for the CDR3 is TGTGCCAGTAGCCGCGGAGGGGGCCTCGACGAGCAGTACTTC. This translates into CASSRGGGLDEQYF.

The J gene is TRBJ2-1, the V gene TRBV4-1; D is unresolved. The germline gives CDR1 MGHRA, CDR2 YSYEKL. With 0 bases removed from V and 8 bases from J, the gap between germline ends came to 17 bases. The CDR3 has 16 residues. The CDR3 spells CASSQDRARVFDEQFF. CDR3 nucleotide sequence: TGCGCCAGCAGCCAAGATAGAGCTCGGGTTTTCGATGAGCAGTTCTTC.

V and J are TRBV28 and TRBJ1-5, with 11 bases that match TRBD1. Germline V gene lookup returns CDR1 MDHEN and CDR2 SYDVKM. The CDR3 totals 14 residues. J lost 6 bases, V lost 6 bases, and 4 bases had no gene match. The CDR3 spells CASRTGQGVQPQHF. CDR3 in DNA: TGTGCCAGCAGGACGGGACAGGGGGTTCAGCCCCAGCATTTT.

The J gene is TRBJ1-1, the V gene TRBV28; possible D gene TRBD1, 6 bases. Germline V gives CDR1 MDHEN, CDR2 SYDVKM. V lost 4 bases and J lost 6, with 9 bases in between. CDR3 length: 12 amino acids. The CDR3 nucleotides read TGTGCCAGCAGTTCTTACAGGGCTGAAGCTTTCTTT. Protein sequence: CASSSYRAEAFF.

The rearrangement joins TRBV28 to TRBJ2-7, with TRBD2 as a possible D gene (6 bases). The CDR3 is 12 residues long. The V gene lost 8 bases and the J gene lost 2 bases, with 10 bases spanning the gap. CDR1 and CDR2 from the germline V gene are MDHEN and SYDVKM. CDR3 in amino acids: CASRRDPYEQYF. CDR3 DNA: TGTGCCAGCCGGAGGGATCCCTACGAGCAGTACTTC.

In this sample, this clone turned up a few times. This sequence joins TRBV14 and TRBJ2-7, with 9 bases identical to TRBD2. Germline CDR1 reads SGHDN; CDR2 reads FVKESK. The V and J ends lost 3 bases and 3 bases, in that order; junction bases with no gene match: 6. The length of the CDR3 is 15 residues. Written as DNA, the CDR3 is TGTGCCAGCAGCCATTGGGCGGGAGGGGTCTACGAGCAGTACTTC. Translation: CASSHWAGGVYEQYF.

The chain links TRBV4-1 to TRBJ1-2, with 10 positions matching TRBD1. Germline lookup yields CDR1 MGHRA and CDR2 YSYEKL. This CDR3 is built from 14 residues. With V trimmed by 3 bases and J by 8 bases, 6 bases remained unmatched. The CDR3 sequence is CASSQVGQGLGYTF. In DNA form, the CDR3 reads TGCGCCAGCAGCCAGGTGGGACAGGGGTTAGGCTACACCTTC.

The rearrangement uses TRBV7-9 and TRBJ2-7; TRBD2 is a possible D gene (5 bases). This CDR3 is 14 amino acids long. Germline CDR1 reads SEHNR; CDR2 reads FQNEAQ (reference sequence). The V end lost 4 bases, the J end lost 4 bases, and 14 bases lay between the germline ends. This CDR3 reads CASSSPGSMYEQYF. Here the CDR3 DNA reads TGTGCCAGCAGCTCGCCGGGAAGTATGTACGAGCAGTACTTC.

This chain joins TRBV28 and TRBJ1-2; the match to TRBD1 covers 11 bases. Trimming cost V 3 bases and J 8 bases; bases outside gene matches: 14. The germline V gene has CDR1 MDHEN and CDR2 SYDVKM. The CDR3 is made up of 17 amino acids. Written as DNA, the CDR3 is TGTGCCAGCAGTTTTTCCCCCGGGACAGGGGGTCTCCTAGGCTACACCTTC. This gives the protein CASSFSPGTGGLLGYTF.

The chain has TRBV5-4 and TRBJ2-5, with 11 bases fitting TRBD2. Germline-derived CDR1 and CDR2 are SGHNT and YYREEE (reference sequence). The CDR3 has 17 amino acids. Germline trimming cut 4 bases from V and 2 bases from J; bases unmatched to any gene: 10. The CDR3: CASSPPPGLADQETQYF. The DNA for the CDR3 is TGTGCCAGCAGCCCTCCGCCGGGACTAGCGGATCAAGAGACCCAGTACTTC.

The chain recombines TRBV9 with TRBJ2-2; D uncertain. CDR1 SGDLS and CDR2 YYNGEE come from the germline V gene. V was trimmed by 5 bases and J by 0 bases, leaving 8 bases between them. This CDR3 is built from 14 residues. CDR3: CASRERANTGELFF. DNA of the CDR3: TGTGCCAGCAGAGAAAGAGCGAACACCGGGGAGCTGTTTTTT.

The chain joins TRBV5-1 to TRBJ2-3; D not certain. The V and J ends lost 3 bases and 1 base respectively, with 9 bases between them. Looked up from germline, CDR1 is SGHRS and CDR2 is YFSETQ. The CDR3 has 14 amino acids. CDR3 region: CASSSSDGTDTQYF. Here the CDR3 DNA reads TGCGCCAGCAGCTCGAGCGACGGCACAGATACGCAGTATTTT.

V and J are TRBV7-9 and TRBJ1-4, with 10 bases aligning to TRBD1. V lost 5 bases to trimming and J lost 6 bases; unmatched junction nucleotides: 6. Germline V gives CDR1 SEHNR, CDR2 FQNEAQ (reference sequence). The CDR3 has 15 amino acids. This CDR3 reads CASSGRQGAHEKLFF. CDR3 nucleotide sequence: TGTGCCAGCAGCGGCCGACAGGGGGCGCATGAAAAACTGTTTTTT. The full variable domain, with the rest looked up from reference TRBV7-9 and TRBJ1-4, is DTGVSQNPRHKITKRGQNVTFRCDPISEHNRLYWYRQTLGQGPEFLTYFQNEAQLEKSRLLSDRFSAERPKGSFSTLEIQRTEQGDSAMYLCASSGRQGAHEKLFFGSGTQLSVL.

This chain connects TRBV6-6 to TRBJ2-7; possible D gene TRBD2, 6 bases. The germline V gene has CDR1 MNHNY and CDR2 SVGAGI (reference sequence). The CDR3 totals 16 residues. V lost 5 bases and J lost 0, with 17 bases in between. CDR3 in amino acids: CASSLRDSGSSYEQYF. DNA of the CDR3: TGTGCCAGCAGTCTCCGGGACTCCGGAAGCTCCTACGAGCAGTACTTC.

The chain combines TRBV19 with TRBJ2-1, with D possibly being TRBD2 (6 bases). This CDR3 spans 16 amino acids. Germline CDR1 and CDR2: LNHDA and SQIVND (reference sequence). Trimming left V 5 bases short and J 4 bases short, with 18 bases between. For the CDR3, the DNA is TGTGCCAGTAGTCTCGTTTCTGCGGGGCCATACAATGAGCAGTTCTTC. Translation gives CASSLVSAGPYNEQFF.

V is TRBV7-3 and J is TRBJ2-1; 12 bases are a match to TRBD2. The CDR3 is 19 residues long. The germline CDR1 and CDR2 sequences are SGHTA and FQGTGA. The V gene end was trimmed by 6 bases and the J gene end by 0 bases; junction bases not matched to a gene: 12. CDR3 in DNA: TGTGCCAGCAGATCGAGGACTAGCGGGACAAGGAGCTCCTACAATGAGCAGTTCTTC. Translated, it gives CASRSRTSGTRSSYNEQFF.